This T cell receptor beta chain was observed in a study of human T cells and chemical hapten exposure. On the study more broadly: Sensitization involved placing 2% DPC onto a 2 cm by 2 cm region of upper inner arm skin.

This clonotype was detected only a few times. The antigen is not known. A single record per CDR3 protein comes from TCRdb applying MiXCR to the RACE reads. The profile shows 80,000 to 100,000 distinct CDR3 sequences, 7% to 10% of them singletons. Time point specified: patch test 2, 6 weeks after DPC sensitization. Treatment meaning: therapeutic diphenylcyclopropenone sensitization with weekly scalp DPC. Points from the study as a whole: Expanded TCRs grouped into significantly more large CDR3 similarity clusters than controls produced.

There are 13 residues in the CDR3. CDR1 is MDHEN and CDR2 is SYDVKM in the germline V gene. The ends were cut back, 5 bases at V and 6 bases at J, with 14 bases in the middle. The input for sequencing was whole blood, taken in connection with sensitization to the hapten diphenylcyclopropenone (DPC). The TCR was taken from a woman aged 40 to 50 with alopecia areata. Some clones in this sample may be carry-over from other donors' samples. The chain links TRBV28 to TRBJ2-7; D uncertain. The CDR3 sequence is CASSPRRIREQYF. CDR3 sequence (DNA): TGTGCCAGCAGTCCCCGACGGATCCGCGAGCAGTACTTC.